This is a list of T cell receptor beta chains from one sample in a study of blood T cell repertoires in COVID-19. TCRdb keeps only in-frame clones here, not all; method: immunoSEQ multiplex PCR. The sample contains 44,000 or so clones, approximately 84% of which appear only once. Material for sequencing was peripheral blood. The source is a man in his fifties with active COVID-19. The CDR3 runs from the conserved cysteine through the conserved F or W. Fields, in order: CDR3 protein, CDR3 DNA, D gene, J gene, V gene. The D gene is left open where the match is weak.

CDR3 protein: CASSSPGGYNEQFF; CDR3 DNA: TGTGCCAGCAGCTCCCCGGGTGGGTACAATGAGCAGTTCTTC; D gene: .; J gene: TRBJ2-1; V gene: TRBV7-9
CDR3 protein: CASSKDRVDEKLFF; CDR3 DNA: TGTGCCAGCAGCAAGGACAGGGTAGATGAAAAACTGTTTTTT; D gene: TRBD1; J gene: TRBJ1-4; V gene: TRBV5-4
CDR3 protein: CASSLVPGTDTQYF; CDR3 DNA: TGCGCCAGCAGCTTGGTCCCGGGCACAGATACGCAGTATTTT; D gene: .; J gene: TRBJ2-3; V gene: TRBV5-1
CDR3 protein: CASSAGQGHTEAFF; CDR3 DNA: TGTGCCAGCAGTGCAGGACAGGGGCACACTGAAGCTTTCTTT; D gene: TRBD1; J gene: TRBJ1-1; V gene: TRBV2
CDR3 protein: CASERGGLSYEQYF; CDR3 DNA: TGTGCCTCAGAGCGGGGGGGACTTTCCTACGAGCAGTACTTC; D gene: TRBD2; J gene: TRBJ2-7; V gene: TRBV7-2
CDR3 protein: CASSPGRGGAYEQYF; CDR3 DNA: TGTGCCAGTAGTCCAGGGCGCGGGGGGGCGTACGAGCAGTACTTC; D gene: TRBD2; J gene: TRBJ2-7; V gene: TRBV19
CDR3 protein: CASSQEKIQETQYF; CDR3 DNA: TGCGCCAGCAGCCAAGAAAAAATACAAGAGACCCAGTACTTC; D gene: .; J gene: TRBJ2-5; V gene: TRBV4-1
CDR3 protein: CASSRGTVTEAFF; CDR3 DNA: TGCGCCAGCAGCCGTGGGACAGTCACTGAAGCTTTCTTT; D gene: TRBD1; J gene: TRBJ1-1; V gene: TRBV4-3
CDR3 protein: CASSDPRGPYEQYF; CDR3 DNA: TGTGCCAGCAGTGATCCCAGGGGTCCCTACGAGCAGTACTTC; D gene: .; J gene: TRBJ2-7; V gene: TRBV6-1
CDR3 protein: CASSLRLNTEAFF; CDR3 DNA: TGTGCCAGCAGTTTAAGACTCAACACTGAAGCTTTCTTT; D gene: .; J gene: TRBJ1-1; V gene: TRBV28
CDR3 protein: CASSLAGTGYEKLFF; CDR3 DNA: TGTGCCAGCAGCTTGGCCGGGACAGGGTACGAAAAACTGTTTTTT; D gene: TRBD1; J gene: TRBJ1-4; V gene: TRBV5-5
CDR3 protein: CASSEGVVADRTDTQYF; CDR3 DNA: TGCGCCAGCAGTGAGGGTGTAGTAGCGGATCGCACAGATACGCAGTATTTT; D gene: .; J gene: TRBJ2-3; V gene: TRBV10-2
CDR3 protein: CASSPRYGGKADQPQHF; CDR3 DNA: TGCGCCAGCAGCCCCCGTTACGGGGGGAAGGCTGATCAGCCCCAGCATTTT; D gene: .; J gene: TRBJ1-5; V gene: TRBV4-3
CDR3 protein: CASSKEGVDSNQPQHF; CDR3 DNA: TGTGCCAGCAGCAAAGAGGGGGTTGATAGCAATCAGCCCCAGCATTTT; D gene: .; J gene: TRBJ1-5; V gene: TRBV28
CDR3 protein: CATVFVVPETQYF; CDR3 DNA: TGTGCCACGGTTTTTGTAGTCCCAGAGACCCAGTACTTC; D gene: .; J gene: TRBJ2-5; V gene: TRBV2
CDR3 protein: CASSPAGTGNEKLFF; CDR3 DNA: TGTGCCAGCAGCCCGGCCGGGACAGGGAATGAAAAACTGTTTTTT; D gene: TRBD1; J gene: TRBJ1-4; V gene: TRBV5-6
CDR3 protein: CAISSGGGNYNEQFF; CDR3 DNA: TGTGCCATCAGTTCCGGGGGGGGTAACTACAATGAGCAGTTCTTC; D gene: TRBD2; J gene: TRBJ2-1; V gene: TRBV10-3
CDR3 protein: CASSRSTGTGLYGYTF; CDR3 DNA: TGTGCCAGCAGCCGTTCGACCGGGACAGGCCTTTATGGCTACACCTTC; D gene: TRBD1; J gene: TRBJ1-2; V gene: TRBV11-2
CDR3 protein: CASSSPEAGTGQETQYF; CDR3 DNA: TGTGCCAGCAGCTCCCCCGAGGCGGGGACAGGTCAAGAGACCCAGTACTTC; D gene: TRBD1; J gene: TRBJ2-5; V gene: TRBV7-9
CDR3 protein: CASSLGQQNQPQHF; CDR3 DNA: TGTGCCAGTAGTCTGGGACAGCAGAATCAGCCCCAGCATTTT; D gene: TRBD1; J gene: TRBJ1-5; V gene: TRBV19
CDR3 protein: CATSRDRGGAFF; CDR3 DNA: TGTGCCACCAGCAGAGATCGGGGTGGAGCTTTCTTT; D gene: .; J gene: TRBJ1-1; V gene: TRBV15